This passage covers 7 T cell receptor beta chains from one sample sequenced in a study of blood T cells in healthy people across ages. Combining a sample-barcoded 5' primer with a J-beta primer mix, a second PCR ran for 7 to 11 cycles. In TCRdb, the 5' RACE reads were re-called with MiXCR into one record per CDR3 protein. The data contain over a million distinct CDR3 sequences, approximately 59% of them seen just once; the ten biggest clones take up more than 6%. The specimen was blood. These receptors were taken from a man aged 18 to 30 in good health.

CDR3 protein: CASSYSSGGQDTEAFF. The CDR3 DNA reads as TGTGCCAGCAGTTACAGCTCGGGGGGGCAGGACACTGAAGCTTTCTTT. The J gene is TRBJ1-1, the V gene TRBV6-6, with D possibly TRBD1 on 6 matching bases. Trimming took 2 bases from V and 3 from J, leaving 16 bases between them. Germline values: CDR1 MNHNY, CDR2 SVGAGI (reference sequence). The CDR3 contains 16 residues.

This rearrangement joins TRBV6-2 or TRBV6-3 to TRBJ1-5; D is possibly TRBD1 (5 bases). Per the germline V gene, CDR1 is MNHEY and CDR2 is SVGEGT. V was pared by 4 bases and J by 2 bases, with 18 bases between. CDR3 length: 17 residues. CDR3 coding DNA: TGTGCCAGCAGTTGGGACTACCTTAAGCGGGGCAATCAGCCCCAGCATTTT. The encoded protein is CASSWDYLKRGNQPQHF.

The rearrangement links TRBV6-2 or TRBV6-3 to TRBJ2-7, with D maybe TRBD2 (6 bases). Looked up from germline, CDR1 is MNHEY and CDR2 is SVGEGT. The CDR3 consists of 14 residues. The germline V and J ends were trimmed by 2 bases and 3 bases, with 11 bases remaining between them. CDR3: CASSYGGDYYEQYF. The CDR3 nucleotides read TGTGCCAGCAGTTACGGCGGGGATTACTACGAGCAGTACTTC.

The rearrangement joins TRBV2 to TRBJ2-4; 7 nucleotides align to TRBD1. The tail of the sequence fits TRBJ2-7 better, so the J call may be wrong. Germline assignment: CDR1 SNHLY and CDR2 FYNNEI. The CDR3 sequence is 17 residues long. This chain's CDR3 is CASSDLFWTGLPYEQYF. DNA of the CDR3: TGTGCCAGCAGTGATTTGTTTTGGACAGGCCTACCCTACGAGCAGTACTTC.

V gene TRBV10-3 combines with J gene TRBJ2-7; 9 bases agree with TRBD1. V lost 9 bases to trimming and J lost 2 bases; unmatched junction nucleotides: 11. The V gene's germline CDR1 is ENHRY and CDR2 SYGVKD. This CDR3 contains 15 residues. Here the CDR3 DNA reads TGTGCCATGAGGGAGGACCGGACAGGGGCCTACGAGCAGTACTTC. Amino acid sequence: CAMREDRTGAYEQYF.

J is TRBJ1-2 and V is TRBV29-1; D is uncertain. Germline CDR1 is SQVTM and CDR2 is ANQGSEA. This CDR3 has 12 amino acids. V shed 7 bases and J shed 6 bases, with 15 bases lying between them. In nucleotides, the CDR3 is TGCAGCGCCATTTTTGGCCCTGATGGCTACACCTTC. Protein sequence: CSAIFGPDGYTF.

The chain uses TRBV7-2 and TRBJ2-5; D ambiguous. Germline CDR1 and CDR2: SGHTA and FQGNSA. This CDR3 contains 15 residues. The V end was cut by 3 bases, the J end by 3 bases, with 14 bases between. The CDR3 sequence is CASSFEYTPKETQYF. Written as DNA, the CDR3 is TGTGCCAGCAGCTTTGAGTACACGCCGAAAGAGACCCAGTACTTC. Based on the CDR3 plus reference TRBV7-2 and TRBJ2-5, the full variable domain is GAGVSQSPSNKVTEKGKDVELRCDPISGHTALYWYRQSLGQGLEFLIYFQGNSAPDKSGLPSDRFSAERTGGSVSTLTIQRTQQEDSAVYLCASSFEYTPKETQYFGPGTRLLVL.